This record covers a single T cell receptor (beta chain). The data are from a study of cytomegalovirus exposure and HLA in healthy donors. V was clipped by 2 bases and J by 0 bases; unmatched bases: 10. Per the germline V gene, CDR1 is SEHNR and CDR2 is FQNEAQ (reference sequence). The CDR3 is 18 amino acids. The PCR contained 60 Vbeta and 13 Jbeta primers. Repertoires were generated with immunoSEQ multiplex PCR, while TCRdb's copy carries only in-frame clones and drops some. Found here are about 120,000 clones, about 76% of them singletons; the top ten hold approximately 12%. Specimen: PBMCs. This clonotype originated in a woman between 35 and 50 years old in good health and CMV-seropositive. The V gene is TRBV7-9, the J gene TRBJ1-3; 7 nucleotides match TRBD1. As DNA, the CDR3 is TGTGCCAGCAGCTTAACAGGGGCAAGCACTTCCTCTGGAAACACCATATATTTT. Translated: CASSLTGASTSSGNTIYF.